The 23 T cell receptor beta chains given below trace back to one sample, sequenced in a study of beta chain features in type 1 diabetes. Overall study findings and caveats: All four CD4+ subsets from Type 1 diabetes patients carried moderately but significantly shorter TCRB CDR3s.

These TCRs' antigens remain unknown. The entirety of the isolated RNA underwent reverse transcription, so expressed TCRB transcripts were sequenced. The assay was immunoSEQ multiplex PCR, and TCRdb's table has in-frame clones only and misses some. The sample lists 600,000 to 750,000 clones; roughly 12% were seen once. Sequenced sample: naive CD4+ T cells from blood. The source is a man aged 30-40 years with type 1 diabetes.

This clone has a handful of counts. J is TRBJ1-5 and V is TRBV19; 7 nucleotides match TRBD1. This CDR3 has 13 amino acids. CDR1 and CDR2 (germline): LNHDA, SQIVND (reference sequence). V trimming: 5 bases; J trimming: 6 bases; junction bases outside the gene matches: 4. The CDR3 DNA is TGTGCCAGTAGTTCCGACAGGGTTCAGCCCCAGCATTTT. Protein product: CASSSDRVQPQHF.

In its sample, this clone was seen a few times. The chain carries TRBV6-5 and TRBJ1-2, with D possibly TRBD1 on 5 matching bases. Germline CDR1 MNHEY, CDR2 SVGAGI. The CDR3 runs to 14 residues. V was cut by 7 bases and J by 4 bases, with 16 bases left in between. DNA of the CDR3: TGTGCCAGCAACCCCTCCCAGGGCGGCTATGGCTACACCTTC. Translated, it gives CASNPSQGGYGYTF.

Remarks on this clone: The same CDR3 also results from other DNA sequences found in this sample. The genes are TRBV15 and TRBJ1-2; D is undetermined. Germline loops: CDR1 LNHNV, CDR2 YYDKDF (reference sequence). V lost 0 bases and J lost 4, with 3 bases in between. The CDR3 has 12 amino acids. The CDR3 here is CATSREGYGYTF. CDR3 coding DNA: TGTGCCACCAGCAGAGAGGGCTATGGCTACACCTTC.

This clone was seen only a few times. V usage is TRBV30 and J usage is TRBJ2-5; no firm D call. The CDR3 totals 13 residues. Trimming pared 0 bases from V and 5 bases from J, leaving 10 bases between. Per the germline V gene, CDR1 is GTSNPN and CDR2 is SVGIG (reference sequence). As DNA, the CDR3 is TGTGCCTGGAGTGTACCCCCCGGCGAGACCCAGTACTTC. Translating gives CAWSVPPGETQYF.

This clone came up a few times. J is TRBJ1-4 and V is TRBV18, with 8 bases fitting TRBD1. There are 19 residues in the CDR3. V trimming: 3 bases; J trimming: 3 bases; junction bases outside the gene matches: 15. CDR1 KGHSH and CDR2 LQKENI come from the germline V gene. The CDR3 spells CASSPDGPQGGSANEKLFF. In nucleotides, the CDR3 is TGTGCCAGCTCACCCGACGGGCCACAGGGGGGAAGTGCTAATGAAAAACTGTTTTTT.

This clone was recorded only once. V is TRBV6-1 and J is TRBJ2-7; possibly TRBD1 for D (6 bases). Germline lookup yields CDR1 MNHNS and CDR2 SASEGT. The CDR3 is made up of 14 amino acids. V lost 6 bases, J lost 1 base, and 13 bases lay in between. Here the CDR3 reads CASRVQGGSYEQYF. The CDR3 DNA reads as TGTGCCAGCAGAGTACAGGGTGGGTCCTACGAGCAGTACTTC.

This chain links TRBV10-3 with TRBJ2-5, with unresolved D. Germline CDR1 reads ENHRY; CDR2 reads SYGVKD. The CDR3 loop spans 14 amino acids. Trimming cost V 2 bases and J 0 bases, with 7 bases left between them. Written as DNA, the CDR3 is TGTGCCATCAGTGAGAACTCGTACCAAGAGACCCAGTACTTC. It translates to CAISENSYQETQYF.

There are a few counts of this clone. The chain has TRBV11-2 and TRBJ2-1, with a tentative D call TRBD2 (5 bases). Looked up from germline, CDR1 is SGHAT and CDR2 is FQNNGV. CDR3 length: 14 residues. With 3 bases removed from V and 10 bases from J, the gap between germline ends came to 16 bases. The CDR3 loop reads CASSFLLTGGEQFF. The CDR3 DNA is TGTGCCAGCAGCTTTCTACTGACCGGCGGGGAGCAGTTCTTC.

A few counts support this clone. V is TRBV7-9 and J is TRBJ1-2, with 9 positions matching TRBD1. The junction had 9 bases not matched to a gene; V was cut back by 5 bases and J by 11 bases. Germline assignment: CDR1 SEHNR and CDR2 FQNEAQ (reference sequence). CDR3 length equals 13 residues. As DNA, the CDR3 is TGTGCCAGCAGCCCTACGGGACAGGGTGGATACACCTTC. Translation gives CASSPTGQGGYTF. Looking up the rest from reference TRBV7-9 and TRBJ1-2 gives the full variable domain: DTGVSQNPRHKITKRGQNVTFRCDPISEHNRLYWYRQTLGQGPEFLTYFQNEAQLEKSRLLSDRFSAERPKGSFSTLEIQRTEQGDSAMYLCASSPTGQGGYTFGSGTRLTVV.

There are a few counts of this clone. V is TRBV6-5 and J is TRBJ1-6; weak D call: TRBD1 (6 bases). In germline, CDR1 is MNHEY, CDR2 SVGAGI. This CDR3 region has 15 residues. V was cut by 0 bases and J by 11 bases, with 14 bases left in between. CDR3 nucleotides: TGTGCCAGCAGTTACTCGAAGGACAGTCCTCCACCCCTCCACTTT. Encoded protein: CASSYSKDSPPPLHF.

The V gene is TRBV9, the J gene TRBJ2-1, with TRBD2 as a possible D gene (7 bases). The CDR3 spans 16 residues. V lost 0 bases and J 0 bases, leaving 10 bases between the germline ends. The germline CDR1 and CDR2 sequences are SGDLS and YYNGEE. CDR3 coding DNA: TGTGCCAGCAGCGTAGGGCGGGGGCGCTCCTACAATGAGCAGTTCTTC. This encodes CASSVGRGRSYNEQFF.

The chain combines TRBV6-5 with TRBJ2-2, with D tentatively TRBD2 (5 bases). The germline V and J ends were trimmed by 0 bases and 4 bases, with 6 bases remaining between them. Germline loops: CDR1 MNHEY, CDR2 SVGAGI. This CDR3 has 14 residues. CDR3 nucleotide sequence: TGTGCCAGCAGTTACTCCCGGGGCACCGGGGAGCTGTTTTTT. Its translation is CASSYSRGTGELFF.

This clone occurred a few times. The chain recombines TRBV5-1 with TRBJ2-5, with 8 bases identical to TRBD1. After removal of 0 bases from V and 5 bases from J, the junction contained 9 bases not matched to a gene. This CDR3 has 16 residues. Germline V gives CDR1 SGHRS, CDR2 YFSETQ. The CDR3 sequence is CASSLGRGLSGETQYF. CDR3 DNA: TGCGCCAGCAGCTTGGGCAGGGGGCTCAGCGGCGAGACCCAGTACTTC.

In regard to this clone: The same CDR3 can be traced to other DNA sequences in this sample. The chain is built from TRBV7-2 and TRBJ1-1; D unresolved. The CDR3 is made up of 11 amino acids. V was clipped by 3 bases and J by 1 base, with 0 bases between them. Germline CDR1 and CDR2: SGHTA and FQGNSA. CDR3: CASSLNTEAFF. The CDR3 DNA follows: TGTGCCAGCAGCTTGAACACTGAAGCTTTCTTT.

This clone has more than one count but fewer than ten. The V gene is TRBV5-1, the J gene TRBJ1-5, with D possibly being TRBD1 (5 bases). The ends were cut back, 2 bases at V and 6 bases at J, with 9 bases in the middle. Germline V CDR1 and CDR2: SGHRS, YFSETQ. This CDR3 region has 13 residues. CDR3 amino acids: CASSFEGSQPQHF. In DNA, the CDR3 is TGCGCCAGCAGCTTCGAGGGGAGTCAGCCCCAGCATTTT. Full variable domain (missing parts from reference TRBV5-1 and TRBJ1-5): KAGVTQTPRYLIKTRGQQVTLSCSPISGHRSVSWYQQTPGQGLQFLFEYFSETQRNKGNFPGRFSGRQFSNSRSEMNVSTLELGDSALYLCASSFEGSQPQHFGDGTRLSIL.

In this sample, this clone turned up a few times. J is TRBJ1-2 and V is TRBV7-3; 8 nucleotides line up with TRBD1. The V segment lost 3 bases and the J segment 8 bases; nucleotides outside the gene matches: 5. This CDR3 region has 13 residues. CDR1 and CDR2 (germline): SGHTA, FQGTGA. The CDR3 reads CASSFGQGLGYTF. In DNA, the CDR3 is TGTGCCAGCAGCTTCGGACAGGGTTTGGGCTACACCTTC.

This rearrangement joins TRBV5-6 to TRBJ1-6; 8 nucleotides agree with TRBD1. Germline V lookup: CDR1 SGHDT, CDR2 YYEEEE. The J segment lost 8 bases and the V segment lost 4 bases, leaving 5 bases of the junction unmatched. The CDR3 sequence is 14 residues long. The CDR3 reads CASSPRDRYSPLHF. The CDR3 DNA reads as TGTGCCAGCAGCCCCCGGGACAGGTATTCACCCCTCCACTTT.

This clone has more than one count but fewer than ten. The V gene is TRBV5-1, the J gene TRBJ2-1, with TRBD2 matching 7 bases. In germline, CDR1 is SGHRS, CDR2 YFSETQ. The ends lost 0 bases at V and 7 bases at J; junction bases unmatched: 7. The CDR3 loop spans 15 amino acids. This chain's CDR3 is CASSLGRRGLNEQFF. In DNA form, the CDR3 reads TGCGCCAGCAGCTTGGGACGGCGGGGGTTGAATGAGCAGTTCTTC.

The CDR3 DNA sequence: TGTGCCAGCAGTTCCCCGAGGGCTCCGGGGGCCAACGTCCTGACTTTC. Residues: CASSSPRAPGANVLTF. The rearrangement links TRBV27 to TRBJ2-6; D perhaps matches TRBD2 (5 bases). The CDR3 length is 16 residues. The germline V gene encodes CDR1 MNHEY and CDR2 SMNVEV (reference sequence). V was clipped by 4 bases and J by 4 bases, with 14 bases between them.

This clone appeared a few times. The rearrangement uses TRBV7-9 and TRBJ2-1, with D possibly TRBD2 on 6 matching bases. The CDR3 spans 16 residues. The V and J ends lost 4 bases and 0 bases respectively, with 13 bases between them. Germline assignment: CDR1 SEHNR and CDR2 FQNEAQ (reference sequence). CDR3 loop: CASSSDGGSSYNEQFF. DNA of the CDR3: TGTGCCAGCAGCTCCGACGGGGGAAGCTCCTACAATGAGCAGTTCTTC. The variable domain in full, with the rest retrieved from reference TRBV7-9 and TRBJ2-1, is DTGVSQNPRHKITKRGQNVTFRCDPISEHNRLYWYRQTLGQGPEFLTYFQNEAQLEKSRLLSDRFSAERPKGSFSTLEIQRTEQGDSAMYLCASSSDGGSSYNEQFFGPGTRLTVL.

The chain uses TRBV7-9 and TRBJ2-1; D is perhaps TRBD2 (5 bases). There are 15 residues in the CDR3. With 1 base removed from V and 10 bases from J, the gap between germline ends came to 17 bases. CDR1 SEHNR and CDR2 FQNEAQ come from the germline V gene (reference sequence). The CDR3 bases are TGTGCCAGCAGCTTAGTTCGTCGGGCCGGCGGGGAGCAGTTCTTC. Translated, it gives CASSLVRRAGGEQFF.

The V gene is TRBV9, the J gene TRBJ2-1; the match to TRBD2 covers 13 bases. V trimming: 2 bases; J trimming: 7 bases; junction bases outside the gene matches: 6. The CDR3 consists of 16 residues. CDR1 SGDLS and CDR2 YYNGEE come from the germline V gene. CDR3: CASSVDGTSGTNEQFF. The CDR3 DNA is TGTGCCAGCAGCGTTGATGGGACTAGCGGGACGAATGAGCAGTTCTTC.

This clone was observed a handful of times. CDR3 bases: TGTGCCAGCAGCTTAGCGATGGGGGGTTCCTACGAGCAGTACTTC. Translating it yields CASSLAMGGSYEQYF. V is TRBV7-2 and J is TRBJ2-7, with D perhaps matching TRBD2 (6 bases). The germline V gene has CDR1 SGHTA and CDR2 FQGNSA. This CDR3 comprises 15 residues. The germline V and J ends were trimmed by 0 bases and 1 base, with 10 bases remaining between them.